Detailed here is one T cell receptor beta chain. Its antigen remains unknown. The sample belongs to a study of T-cell memory formation after mild COVID-19. TCRdb re-derived calls from the 5' RACE reads in MiXCR, one entry per CDR3 protein. This repertoire shows some 250,000 distinct CDR3 sequences, around 17% found once; its top ten account for roughly 23%. Study-level points and caveats: Pre-infection memory harbored some responding clones, suggesting cross-reactive memory joined. Contracting CD8+ clones were enriched in EMRA, CD4+ mainly in CM and EM. Later expanders leaned CD4+, whereas clones that contracted between day 15 and 85 were balanced CD4/CD8. Second-wave clones with a day 37 peak had unconfirmed SARS-CoV-2 specificity.

This CDR3 contains 15 residues. The junction had 10 bases not matched to a gene; V was cut back by 5 bases and J by 6 bases. The germline gives CDR1 SGHTA, CDR2 FQGTGA. This receptor was obtained from a man in his late teens or twenties who had mild COVID-19 (a few samples of this study predate the infection). Cell type and time point are not known. Material: PBMCs or a T cell subset sorted from them (not recorded which). The chain links TRBV7-3 to TRBJ2-3; 8 bases map to TRBD1. DNA of the CDR3: TGTGCCAGCAGCCCGACAGGGGTCACGACGGATACGCAGTATTTT. Translation gives CASSPTGVTTDTQYF.